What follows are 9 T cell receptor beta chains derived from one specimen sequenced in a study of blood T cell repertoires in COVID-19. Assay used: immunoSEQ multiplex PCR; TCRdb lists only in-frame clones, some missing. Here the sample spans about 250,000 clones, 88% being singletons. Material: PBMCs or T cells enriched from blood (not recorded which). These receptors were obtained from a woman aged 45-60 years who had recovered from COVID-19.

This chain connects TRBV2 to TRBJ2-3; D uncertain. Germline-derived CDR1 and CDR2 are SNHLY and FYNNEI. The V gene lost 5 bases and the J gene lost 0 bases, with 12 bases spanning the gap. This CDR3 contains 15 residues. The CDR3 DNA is TGTGCCAGCAGTCTTTGGAGCTCTAGCACAGATACGCAGTATTTT. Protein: CASSLWSSSTDTQYF. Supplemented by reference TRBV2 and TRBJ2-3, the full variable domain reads EPEVTQTPSHQVTQMGQEVILRCVPISNHLYFYWYRQILGQKVEFLVSFYNNEISEKSEIFDDQFSVERPDGSNFTLKIRSTKLEDSAMYFCASSLWSSSTDTQYFGPGTRLTVL.

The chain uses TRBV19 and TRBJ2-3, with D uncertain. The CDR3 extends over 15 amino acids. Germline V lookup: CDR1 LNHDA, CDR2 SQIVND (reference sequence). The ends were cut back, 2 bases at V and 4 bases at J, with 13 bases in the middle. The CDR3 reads CASSISPSSADTQYF. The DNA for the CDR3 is TGTGCCAGTAGTATATCTCCTAGTTCGGCAGATACGCAGTATTTT.

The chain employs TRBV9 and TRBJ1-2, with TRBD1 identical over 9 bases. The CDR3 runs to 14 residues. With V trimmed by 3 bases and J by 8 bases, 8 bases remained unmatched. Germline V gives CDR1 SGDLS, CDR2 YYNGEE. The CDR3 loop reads CASSAQQGAGGYTF. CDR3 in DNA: TGTGCCAGCAGCGCGCAACAGGGGGCGGGAGGCTACACCTTC. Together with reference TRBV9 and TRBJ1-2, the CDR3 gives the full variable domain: DSGVTQTPKHLITATGQRVTLRCSPRSGDLSVYWYQQSLDQGLQFLIQYYNGEERAKGNILERFSAQQFPDLHSELNLSSLELGDSALYFCASSAQQGAGGYTFGSGTRLTVV.

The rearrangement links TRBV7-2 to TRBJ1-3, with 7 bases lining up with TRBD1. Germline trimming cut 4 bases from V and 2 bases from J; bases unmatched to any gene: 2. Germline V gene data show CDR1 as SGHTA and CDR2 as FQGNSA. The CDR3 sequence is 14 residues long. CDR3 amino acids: CASSSTGAGNTIYF. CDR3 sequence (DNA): TGTGCCAGCAGCTCCACAGGGGCTGGAAACACCATATATTTT.

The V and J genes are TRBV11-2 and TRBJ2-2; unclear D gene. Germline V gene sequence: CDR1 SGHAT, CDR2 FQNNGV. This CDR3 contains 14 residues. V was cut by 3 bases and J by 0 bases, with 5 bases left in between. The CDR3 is CASSFTSNTGELFF. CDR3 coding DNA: TGTGCCAGCAGCTTTACATCGAACACCGGGGAGCTGTTTTTT.

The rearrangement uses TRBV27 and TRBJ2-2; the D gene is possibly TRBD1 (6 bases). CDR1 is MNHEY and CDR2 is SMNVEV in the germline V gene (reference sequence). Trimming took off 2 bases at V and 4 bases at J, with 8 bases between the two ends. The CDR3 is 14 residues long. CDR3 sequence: CASSLDRPTGELFF. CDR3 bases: TGTGCCAGCAGTTTAGACAGGCCCACCGGGGAGCTGTTTTTT.

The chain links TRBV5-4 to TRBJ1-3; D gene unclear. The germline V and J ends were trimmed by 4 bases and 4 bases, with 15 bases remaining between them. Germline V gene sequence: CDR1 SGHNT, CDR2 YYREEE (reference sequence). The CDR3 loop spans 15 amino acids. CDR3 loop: CASSPQEGLGNTIYF. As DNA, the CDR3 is TGTGCCAGCAGCCCCCAAGAGGGCCTCGGAAACACCATATATTTT.

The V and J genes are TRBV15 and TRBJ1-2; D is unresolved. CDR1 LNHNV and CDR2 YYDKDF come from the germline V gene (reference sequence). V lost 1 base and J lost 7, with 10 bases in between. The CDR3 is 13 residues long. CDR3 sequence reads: CATSRGGDFGYTF. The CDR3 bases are TGTGCCACCAGCAGAGGGGGAGATTTTGGCTACACCTTC.

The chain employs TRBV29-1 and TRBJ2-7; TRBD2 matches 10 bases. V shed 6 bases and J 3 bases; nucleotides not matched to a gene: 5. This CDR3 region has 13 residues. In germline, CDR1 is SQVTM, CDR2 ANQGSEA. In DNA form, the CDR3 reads TGCAGCGTGGGGACTAGCGTAGACTACGAGCAGTACTTC. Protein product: CSVGTSVDYEQYF.